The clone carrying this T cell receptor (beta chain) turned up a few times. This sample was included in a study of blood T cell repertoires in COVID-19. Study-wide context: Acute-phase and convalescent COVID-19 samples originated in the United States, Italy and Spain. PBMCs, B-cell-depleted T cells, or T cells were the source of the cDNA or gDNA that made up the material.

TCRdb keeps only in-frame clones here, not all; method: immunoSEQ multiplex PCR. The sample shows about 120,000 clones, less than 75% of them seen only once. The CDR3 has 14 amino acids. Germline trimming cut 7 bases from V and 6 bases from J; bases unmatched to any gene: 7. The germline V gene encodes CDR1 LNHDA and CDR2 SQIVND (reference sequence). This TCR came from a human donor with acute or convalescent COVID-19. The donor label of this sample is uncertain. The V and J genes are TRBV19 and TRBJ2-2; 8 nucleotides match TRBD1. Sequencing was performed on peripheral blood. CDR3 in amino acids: CASTPDRVAGELFF. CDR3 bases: TGTGCCAGTACCCCGGACAGGGTGGCCGGGGAGCTGTTTTTT.